This TCR beta chain came from a study of identical twins. Study results and limitations: Memory repertoires lacked the insertion deficit that abundant cord blood beta clonotypes showed. Those out-of-frame alpha sequences shared by twins showed an excess of low generation probability.

TCRdb independently ran MiXCR on the 5' RACE reads; one entry per CDR3 protein. The sample has a few hundred thousand distinct CDR3 sequences; roughly 24% are singletons. V dropped 0 bases and J dropped 5; count of bases not matched to a gene: 11. CDR3 length: 17 amino acids. Germline CDR1 SGDLS, CDR2 YYNGEE. This clonotype has more than one count but fewer than ten. As yet, its antigen is unknown. These data were likewise used in another study, on T cells expressing NK-cell markers. From that report: Most of the eight sequenced donors tested HCMV-seropositive; one tested seronegative. What remained unclear was the HCMV specificity of expanded NKG2C+ T cell clones.

The sequence was obtained from a woman between 18 and 29 years old in good health. What was sequenced was CD4+ T cells sorted from blood. The chain has TRBV9 and TRBJ2-5, with 9 bases identical to TRBD2. In DNA, the CDR3 is TGTGCCAGCAGCGTAGGCCCTCGACTAGCGGCCGGGGAGACCCAGTACTTC. Amino acids: CASSVGPRLAAGETQYF.